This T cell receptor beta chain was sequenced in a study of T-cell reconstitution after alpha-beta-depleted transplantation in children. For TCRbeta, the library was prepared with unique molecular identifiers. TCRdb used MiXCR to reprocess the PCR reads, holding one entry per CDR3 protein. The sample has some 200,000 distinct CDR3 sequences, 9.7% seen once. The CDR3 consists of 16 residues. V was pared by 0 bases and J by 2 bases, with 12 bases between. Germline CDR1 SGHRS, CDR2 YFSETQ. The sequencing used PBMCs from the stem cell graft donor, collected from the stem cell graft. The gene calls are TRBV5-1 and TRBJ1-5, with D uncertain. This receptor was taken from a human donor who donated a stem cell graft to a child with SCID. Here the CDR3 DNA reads TGCGCCAGCAGCTTGGATCGGAGGGATGGCAATCAGCCCCAGCATTTT. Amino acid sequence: CASSLDRRDGNQPQHF.